The T cell receptor (beta chain) under discussion was sequenced for a study of CD8+ T cells in alopecia areata. Trimming stripped 2 bases from V and 6 bases from J, with 14 bases between. Germline loops: CDR1 KGHSH, CDR2 LQKENI. The length of the CDR3 is 15 residues. Sequencing templates came from extracted RNA that was reverse transcribed into cDNA. The table came from immunoSEQ multiplex PCR; TCRdb's copy has only in-frame clones and leaves some out. The profile shows 200,000 to 250,000 clones, about three fifths of them singletons. The source is a human donor with alopecia areata. This chain links TRBV18 with TRBJ1-5, with D possibly matching TRBD1 (5 bases). The sequencing used CD4+ T cells sorted from blood, collected at week 0. For the CDR3, the DNA is TGTGCCAGCTCACCAGGGCAGGGAGAGGCTCAGCCCCAGCATTTT. This sequence encodes CASSPGQGEAQPQHF.